The clone carrying this T cell receptor (beta chain) was seen a handful of times. Antigen specificity is unknown. This sample stems from a study of siplizumab effects on memory and regulatory T cells. Broader study findings: Memory cells that were CD4+ and unstimulated gave rise to alloreactive sequences, which siplizumab significantly reduced.

Method: immunoSEQ multiplex PCR; TCRdb's copy keeps in-frame clones and lacks some. The sample has around 83,000 clones; over 80% are singletons. The CDR3 is made up of 18 amino acids. CDR1 is SGHRS and CDR2 is YFSETQ in the germline V gene. V was pared by 3 bases and J by 0 bases, with 18 bases between. The TCR comes from a human donor in good health. Specimen: CD4+ T cells sorted from blood. The rearrangement joins TRBV5-1 to TRBJ2-2; D may match TRBD1 or TRBD2 (6 bases each). The CDR3 nucleotides are TGCGCCAGCAGCTCACGGAGTCGGGGGCTGACGAACACCGGGGAGCTGTTTTTT. Translation gives CASSSRSRGLTNTGELFF.